Listed below are T cell receptor beta chains from one sample, sequenced in a study of OX40 agonist ivuxolimab in advanced cancers. Clones were read by immunoSEQ multiplex PCR, and TCRdb kept only the in-frame ones, dropping some. This table holds tens of thousands of clones, approximately 90% found once. Specimen: CD4+ or CD8+ T cells sorted from blood, collected in a trial of the OX40 agonist ivuxolimab. These TCRs come from an adult with an advanced solid tumor such as melanoma, head and neck, liver or kidney cancer. Both conserved end residues are part of each CDR3. A D gene is named only where the DNA matches it firmly. Only part of the rows carry a size: once, few, many, or a class if the clone is expanded.

abundance,v_gene,j_gene,d_gene,CDR3nt,CDR3aa
.,TRBV6-1,TRBJ2-7,.,TGTGCCAGCCCCTACGAGCAGTACTTC,CASPYEQYF
.,TRBV21-1,TRBJ2-2,.,TGTGCCAGCAGCTTCCTGGAGGGGGGCTCAAACACCGGGGAGCTGTTTTTT,CASSFLEGGSNTGELFF
.,TRBV18,TRBJ1-4,TRBD1,TGTGCCAGCTCACCCTTGGGGACAGGGAATGAAAAACTGTTTTTT,CASSPLGTGNEKLFF
.,TRBV28,TRBJ1-6,TRBD1,TGTGCCAGCAGTGATCCCGGGACAGGGGGCATTGGTTCACCCCTCCACTTT,CASSDPGTGGIGSPLHF
.,TRBV30,TRBJ2-5,.,TGTGCCTGGAGTGGCGCCAGGGCCAGGACCCAGTACTTC,CAWSGARARTQYF
.,TRBV21-1,TRBJ2-7,.,TGTGCCAGCAGCAAACGGAACGAGCAGTACTTC,CASSKRNEQYF
.,TRBV29-1,TRBJ1-3,.,TGCAGCGCTCGGGGCAGCCGGTCTGGAAACACCATATATTTT,CSARGSRSGNTIYF
.,TRBV18,TRBJ2-2,TRBD2,TGTGCCAGCTCACGGGCTAGAGCGGGAGTTGATAACACCGGGGAGCTGTTTTTT,CASSRARAGVDNTGELFF
.,TRBV20-1,TRBJ2-5,.,TGCAGTGCTAACCTGGGGGAGACCCAGTACTTC,CSANLGETQYF
.,TRBV7-8,TRBJ2-7,.,TGTGCCAGCAGCACCCGGATTTTGTACGAGCAGTACTTC,CASSTRILYEQYF
.,TRBV12-5,TRBJ2-1,.,TGTGCTAGTGGTTTGAGCGACGAGCAGTTCTTC,CASGLSDEQFF
.,TRBV2,TRBJ1-2,TRBD1,TGTGCCAGCAGTTATACAGGGGGCCGGGACTATGGCTACACCTTC,CASSYTGGRDYGYTF
.,TRBV6-5,TRBJ2-3,TRBD2,TGTGCCAGCAGCGCGACTAGCGGGGGCACAGATACGCAGTATTTT,CASSATSGGTDTQYF
.,TRBV6-5,TRBJ1-1,.,TGTGCCAGCAGGAGGGACCACGGGGTAGGCACTGAAGCTTTCTTT,CASRRDHGVGTEAFF
.,TRBV19,TRBJ1-1,TRBD1,TGTGCCAGTAGTCTCCTAGCCGGGACAGAGATGAACACTGAAGCTTTCTTT,CASSLLAGTEMNTEAFF
.,TRBV30,TRBJ2-1,.,TGTGCCTGGAGTTTCGGATGGAACAATGAGCAGTTCTTC,CAWSFGWNNEQFF
.,TRBV20-1,TRBJ1-2,.,TGCAGTGCTAGAGTGGACTATGGCTACACCTTC,CSARVDYGYTF
.,TRBV5-1,TRBJ2-2,TRBD2,TGCGCCAGCAGCTGGACTAGCGGGACGAACACCGGGGAGCTGTTTTTT,CASSWTSGTNTGELFF
.,TRBV9,TRBJ2-1,TRBD2,TGTGCCAGCACCCTAGGTCTACTAGCGGGAGTCGGAGAGCAGTTCTTC,CASTLGLLAGVGEQFF
.,TRBV29-1,TRBJ2-7,.,TGCAGCGTCTCGACTCGCTCCTACGAGCAGTACTTC,CSVSTRSYEQYF
.,TRBV19,TRBJ2-7,TRBD2,TGTGCCAGTAGTAACCTAGCGGGAGCCGCGGGCGAGCAGTACTTC,CASSNLAGAAGEQYF
.,TRBV5-1,TRBJ2-3,.,TGCGCCAGCAGCCCGGACTACACAGATACGCAGTATTTT,CASSPDYTDTQYF
.,TRBV27,TRBJ2-5,TRBD2,TGTGCCAGCAGTGGACTAGCCGGGGAGACCCAGTACTTC,CASSGLAGETQYF
.,TRBV15,TRBJ2-7,.,TGTGCCACCAGCATCGGGACCAGGGACGAGCAGTACTTC,CATSIGTRDEQYF
.,TRBV6-5,TRBJ2-3,TRBD2,TGTGCCAGCAGTTACCGGGGGGACAGCACAGATACGCAGTATTTT,CASSYRGDSTDTQYF
.,TRBV2,TRBJ2-7,.,TGTGCCAGCATATCCTACTACGAGCAGTACTTC,CASISYYEQYF
.,TRBV6-1,TRBJ2-1,.,TGTGCCAGTTCCGTTGAAAGAGGTGAGCAGTTCTTC,CASSVERGEQFF
few,TRBV7-3,TRBJ1-1,.,TGTGCCAGCAGCTTAAGCGGCAGCCAAGCTTTCTTT,CASSLSGSQAFF
.,TRBV6-1,TRBJ2-6,.,TGTGCCAGCAGTGAAAACAATTCTGGGGCCAACGTCCTGACTTTC,CASSENNSGANVLTF
.,TRBV28,TRBJ2-7,TRBD2,TGTGCCAGCAGTTCCCCACCTTGGGGGGGGTACGAGCAGTACTTC,CASSSPPWGGYEQYF
once,TRBV28,TRBJ1-5,.,TGTGCCAGCAGTTTTCAGGGCGGCAATCAGCCCCAGCATTTT,CASSFQGGNQPQHF
.,TRBV5-1,TRBJ1-2,.,TGCGCCAGCAGCTTGGATGGCGGAGGAAACTATGGCTACACCTTC,CASSLDGGGNYGYTF
.,TRBV28,TRBJ1-2,.,TGTGCCAGCAGTTTAAGGGGTAGTTATGGCTACACCTTC,CASSLRGSYGYTF
.,TRBV6-6,TRBJ1-5,.,TGTGCCAGCAGTTACTCGTCCGGACCTAGCAATCAGCCCCAGCATTTT,CASSYSSGPSNQPQHF
.,TRBV30,TRBJ2-7,.,TGTGCCTGGAGCCCAGAAAATCCCTACGAGCAGTACTTC,CAWSPENPYEQYF
.,TRBV19,TRBJ2-2,.,TGTGCCAGTAGTACGGGACCATTCGGGGAGCTGTTTTTT,CASSTGPFGELFF
.,TRBV18,TRBJ2-2,.,TGTGCCAGCTCACTTCCGGCGAACACCGGGGAGCTGTTTTTT,CASSLPANTGELFF
.,TRBV19,TRBJ2-7,.,TGTGCCACTACTTGGGGCTACGAGCAGTACTTC,CATTWGYEQYF
.,TRBV6-6,TRBJ2-2,.,TGTGCCAGCAGTTCCCCGTCGACCGGGGAGCTGTTTTTT,CASSSPSTGELFF
.,TRBV5-1,TRBJ2-5,.,TGCGCCAGCAGCTTGGGGGCTGGGCAAGAGACCCAGTACTTC,CASSLGAGQETQYF
.,TRBV6-5,TRBJ2-7,TRBD2,TGTGCCAGCAGTTACTCGGCGGGAGGCACCTACGAGCAGTACTTC,CASSYSAGGTYEQYF
.,TRBV6-1,TRBJ2-7,.,TGTGCCAGCAGTGAAGGTTGGGACGGGACCTACGAGCAGTACTTC,CASSEGWDGTYEQYF
.,TRBV2,TRBJ1-2,.,TGTGCCAGCAGTGACGGACATCGGGATGGCTACACCTTC,CASSDGHRDGYTF
.,TRBV19,TRBJ2-2,.,TGTGCCAGTAGTATAGAGCGGTCCGGGGAGCTGTTTTTT,CASSIERSGELFF
.,TRBV4-1,TRBJ2-2,TRBD1,TGCGCCAGCAGCCTAACCGGGACAGGGGATACGAACACCGGGGAGCTGTTTTTT,CASSLTGTGDTNTGELFF
.,TRBV28,TRBJ2-7,.,TGTGCCAGCAGTAAACAGGTCTACGAGCAGTACTTC,CASSKQVYEQYF
.,TRBV5-4,TRBJ2-3,TRBD2,TGTGCCAGCAGACAGGGACTAGCGGGAGCCACAGATACGCAGTATTTT,CASRQGLAGATDTQYF
.,TRBV5-6,TRBJ1-1,TRBD1,TGTGCCAGCAGCTTACCGGGACAGGGGCTGAACACTGAAGCTTTCTTT,CASSLPGQGLNTEAFF
.,TRBV5-1,TRBJ2-5,TRBD2,TGCGCCAGCAGCTTGGTTACTAGCGTAGAGACCCAGTACTTC,CASSLVTSVETQYF
.,TRBV23-1,TRBJ2-2,TRBD2,TGCGCCAGCAGTCATTTTCCTAGCGGGAGGAAGAAGGTCGGGGAGCTGTTTTTT,CASSHFPSGRKKVGELFF
.,TRBV7-6,TRBJ2-2,.,TGTGCCAGCAGCTCCTGGACGGTAAACACCGGGGAGCTGTTTTTT,CASSSWTVNTGELFF
few,TRBV5-5,TRBJ2-5,.,TGTGCCAGCAGCTTGGCCGACCAGGTCCCCGACTTC,CASSLADQVPDF
.,TRBV6-1,TRBJ2-7,TRBD2,TGTGCCAGCAGTGAAATGGCTTGGGGACTAGCGGGAGGGCGCTCCTACGAGCAGTACTTC,CASSEMAWGLAGGRSYEQYF
.,TRBV2,TRBJ2-2,TRBD2,TGTGCCAGCAGTGTTCTGGGAGGGCCGACCGGGGAGCTGTTTTTT,CASSVLGGPTGELFF